This T cell receptor beta chain was sequenced for a study of regulatory T cells in long-lasting Graves disease. To make TCR beta libraries, researchers used iRepertoire HTBI primers and Arm-PCR of CDR3 regions. TCRdb itself ran the multiplex PCR reads through MiXCR, one entry per CDR3 protein. This sample yields 600,000 to 650,000 distinct CDR3 sequences, of which roughly 16% are seen a single time; more than 15% belongs to the top ten. V lost 6 bases and J 7 bases, leaving 10 bases between the germline ends. Looked up from germline, CDR1 is MNHNS and CDR2 is SASEGT. The CDR3 has 12 amino acids. This clonotype was picked up many times. Regarding time point: newly diagnosed GD, antithyroid drugs for less than 3 months. Following extraction of RNA from PBMCs, that RNA was used to make the TCR library. The data were also submitted as part of a second study, on T cells in Graves' hyperthyroidism and ophthalmopathy.

The clonotype was recovered from a woman aged 30 to 39 with Graves disease. The rearrangement joins TRBV6-1 to TRBJ2-1; the D is unclear. Here the sequenced sample was peripheral blood mononuclear cells (PBMCs), taken at new diagnosis, from a patient treated with antithyroid drugs. The CDR3 spells CASRKTWNEQFF. The CDR3 nucleotides read TGTGCCAGCAGAAAGACTTGGAATGAGCAGTTCTTC.